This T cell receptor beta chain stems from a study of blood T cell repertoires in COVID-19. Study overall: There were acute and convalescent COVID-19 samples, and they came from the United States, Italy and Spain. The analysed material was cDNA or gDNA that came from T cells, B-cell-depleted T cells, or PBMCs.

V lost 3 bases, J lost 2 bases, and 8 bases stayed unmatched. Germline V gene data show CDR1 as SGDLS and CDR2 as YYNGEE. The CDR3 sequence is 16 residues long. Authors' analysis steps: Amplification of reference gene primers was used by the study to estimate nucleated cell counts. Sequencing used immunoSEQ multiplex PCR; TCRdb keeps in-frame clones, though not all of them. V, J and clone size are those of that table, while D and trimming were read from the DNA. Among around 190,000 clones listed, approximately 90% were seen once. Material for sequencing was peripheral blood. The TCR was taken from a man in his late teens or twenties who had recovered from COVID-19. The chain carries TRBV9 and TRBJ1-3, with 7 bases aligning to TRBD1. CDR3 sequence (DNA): TGTGCCAGCAGCGCTTTCCTAGGACAGGCTGGAAACACCATATATTTT. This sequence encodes CASSAFLGQAGNTIYF.